This T cell receptor (beta chain) appears in the sequencing data of a study of blood T cell repertoires in COVID-19. On the study more broadly: Sources were T cells, B-cell-depleted T cells, or PBMCs; the material itself was cDNA or gDNA.

The study counted Cohort 3 donors as recovered given two negative PCRs, clearance, or symptom resolution. How the authors handled the data: Amplification of reference gene primers was used by the study to estimate nucleated cell counts. Clones were sequenced by immunoSEQ multiplex PCR, and TCRdb holds only the in-frame ones, with some missing. V, J and clone size are those of that table, while D and trimming were read from the DNA. The sample includes about 330,000 clones, over 80% seen only once; the top ten take over 4.5%. The sequencing sample was made of PBMCs or T cells enriched from blood (not recorded which). The clonotype originates from a man aged 25 to 40 who had recovered from COVID-19.

As DNA, the CDR3 is TGTGCCAGTAGCGACTCCTATGAAAAACTGTTTTTT. Amino acid sequence: CASSDSYEKLFF. This sequence joins TRBV19 and TRBJ1-4, with D unresolved. V was pared by 6 bases and J by 6 bases, with 8 bases between. CDR1 and CDR2 from the germline V gene are LNHDA and SQIVND (reference sequence). The CDR3 spans 12 residues.